The clone carrying this TCR beta chain was counted once. Its antigen is still unknown. Other autoimmune disease, uncontrolled infection, pregnancy and lactation led to exclusion. This entry belongs to a study of Graves' ophthalmopathy and Graves' hyperthyroidism. Notes on the study in general: Progression of ophthalmopathy was predicted by the model with roughly 68% sensitivity and just under 75% specificity. Most expanded thyroid clonotypes above 0.001 frequency also appeared in blood.

TCR beta CDR3 regions were amplified from RNA transcripts. An opening RT-PCR round employed HTBI primers and preceded a second-round multiplex PCR. TCRdb re-derived calls from the multiplex PCR reads in MiXCR, one entry per CDR3 protein. This table has around 1,000,000 distinct CDR3 sequences, about 36% appearing once. This CDR3 is 13 amino acids long. The germline V and J ends were trimmed by 3 bases and 7 bases, with 12 bases remaining between them. Germline assignment: CDR1 SGHTA and CDR2 FQGNSA. The TCR sequence derives from an adult man with Graves' hyperthyroidism. Source material: peripheral blood or thyroid tissue (not recorded which). The rearrangement joins TRBV7-2 to TRBJ1-2; possible D gene TRBD1, 5 bases. Written as DNA, the CDR3 is TGTGCCAGCAGCTTTGAGGGGAAAACTGGCTACACCTTC. This translates into CASSFEGKTGYTF. Supplemented by reference TRBV7-2 and TRBJ1-2, the full variable domain reads GAGVSQSPSNKVTEKGKDVELRCDPISGHTALYWYRQSLGQGLEFLIYFQGNSAPDKSGLPSDRFSAERTGGSVSTLTIQRTQQEDSAVYLCASSFEGKTGYTFGSGTRLTVV.